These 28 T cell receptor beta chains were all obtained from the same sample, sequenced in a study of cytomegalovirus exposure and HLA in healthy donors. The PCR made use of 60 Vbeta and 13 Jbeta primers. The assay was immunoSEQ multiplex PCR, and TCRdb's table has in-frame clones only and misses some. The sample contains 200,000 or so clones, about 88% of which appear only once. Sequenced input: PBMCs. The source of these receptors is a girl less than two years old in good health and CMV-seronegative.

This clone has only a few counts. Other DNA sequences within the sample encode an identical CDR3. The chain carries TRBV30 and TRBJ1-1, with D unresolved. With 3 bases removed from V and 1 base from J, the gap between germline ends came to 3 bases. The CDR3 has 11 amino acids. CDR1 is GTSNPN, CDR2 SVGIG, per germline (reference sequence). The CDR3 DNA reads TGTGCCTGGAGCCGGAACACTGAAGCTTTCTTT. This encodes CAWSRNTEAFF.

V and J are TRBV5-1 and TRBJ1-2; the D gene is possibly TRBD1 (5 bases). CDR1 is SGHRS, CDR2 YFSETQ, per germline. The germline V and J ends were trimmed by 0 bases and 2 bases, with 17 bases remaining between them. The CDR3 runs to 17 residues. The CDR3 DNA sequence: TGCGCCAGCAGCTTGGCCAGTCACAGGTTCCTAAACTATGGCTACACCTTC. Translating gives CASSLASHRFLNYGYTF.

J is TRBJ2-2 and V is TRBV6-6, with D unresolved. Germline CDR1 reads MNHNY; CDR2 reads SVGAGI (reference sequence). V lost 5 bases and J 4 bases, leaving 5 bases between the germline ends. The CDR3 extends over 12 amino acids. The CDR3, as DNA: TGTGCCAGCAGTCCGTTCACCGGGGAGCTGTTTTTT. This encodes CASSPFTGELFF.

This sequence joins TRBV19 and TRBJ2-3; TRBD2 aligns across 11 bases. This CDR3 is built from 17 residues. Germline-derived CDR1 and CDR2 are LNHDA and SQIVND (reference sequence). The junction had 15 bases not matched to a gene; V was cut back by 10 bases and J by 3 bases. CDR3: CATEDPGTSGFTDTQYF. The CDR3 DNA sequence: TGTGCCACCGAAGATCCCGGGACTAGCGGATTTACAGATACGCAGTATTTT.

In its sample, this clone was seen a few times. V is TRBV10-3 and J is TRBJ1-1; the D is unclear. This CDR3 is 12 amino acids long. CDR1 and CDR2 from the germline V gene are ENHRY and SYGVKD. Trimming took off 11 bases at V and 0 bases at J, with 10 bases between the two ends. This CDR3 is CAVGDLNTEAFF. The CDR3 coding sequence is TGTGCCGTTGGAGATTTGAACACTGAAGCTTTCTTT.

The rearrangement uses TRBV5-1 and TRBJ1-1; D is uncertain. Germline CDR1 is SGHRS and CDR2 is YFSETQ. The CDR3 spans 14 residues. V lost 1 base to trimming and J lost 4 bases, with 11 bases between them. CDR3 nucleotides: TGCGCCAGCAGCTTGCAGGATGGAAGCACTGAAGCTTTCTTT. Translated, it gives CASSLQDGSTEAFF.

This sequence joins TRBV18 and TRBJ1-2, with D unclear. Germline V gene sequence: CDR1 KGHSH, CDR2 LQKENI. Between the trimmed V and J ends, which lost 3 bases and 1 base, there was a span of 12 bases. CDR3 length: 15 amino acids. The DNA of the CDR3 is TGTGCCAGCTCACCTTCCACAACCAGTAACTATGGCTACACCTTC. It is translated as CASSPSTTSNYGYTF.

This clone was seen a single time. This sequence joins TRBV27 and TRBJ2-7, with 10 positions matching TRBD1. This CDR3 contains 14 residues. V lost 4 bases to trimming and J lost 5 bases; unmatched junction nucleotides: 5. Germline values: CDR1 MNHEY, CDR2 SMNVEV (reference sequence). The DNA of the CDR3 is TGTGCCAGCAGTTCAACCGGGACAGGGGACGAGCAGTACTTC. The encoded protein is CASSSTGTGDEQYF.

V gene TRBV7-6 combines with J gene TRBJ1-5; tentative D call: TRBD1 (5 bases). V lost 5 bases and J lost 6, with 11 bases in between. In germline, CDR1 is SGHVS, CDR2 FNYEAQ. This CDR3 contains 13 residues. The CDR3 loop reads CASSPAGGQPQHF. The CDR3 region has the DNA TGTGCCAGCAGCCCAGCGGGGGGTCAGCCCCAGCATTTT.

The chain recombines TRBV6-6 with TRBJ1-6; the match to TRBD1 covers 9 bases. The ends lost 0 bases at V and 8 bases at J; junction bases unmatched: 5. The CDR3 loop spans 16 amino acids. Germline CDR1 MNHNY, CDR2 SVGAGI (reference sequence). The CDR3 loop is CASSYSGTGSYSPLHF. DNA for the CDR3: TGTGCCAGCAGTTACTCCGGGACAGGGAGTTATTCACCCCTCCACTTT.

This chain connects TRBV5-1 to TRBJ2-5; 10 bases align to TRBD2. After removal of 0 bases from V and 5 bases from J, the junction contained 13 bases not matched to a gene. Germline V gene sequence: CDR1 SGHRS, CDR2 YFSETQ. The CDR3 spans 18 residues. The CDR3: CASSLVVGSGGPEETQYF. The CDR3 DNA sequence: TGCGCCAGCAGCTTGGTCGTTGGTAGCGGGGGGCCGGAGGAGACCCAGTACTTC.

Here the CDR3 reads CASSHHRDSYEQYF. The CDR3, as DNA: TGTGCCAGCAGCCACCACAGGGACTCCTACGAGCAGTACTTC. V gene TRBV6-5 combines with J gene TRBJ2-7; D may be TRBD1 (6 bases). Germline V gene lookup returns CDR1 MNHEY and CDR2 SVGAGI. Trimming cost V 6 bases and J 0 bases, with 12 bases left between them. The CDR3 is 14 residues long.

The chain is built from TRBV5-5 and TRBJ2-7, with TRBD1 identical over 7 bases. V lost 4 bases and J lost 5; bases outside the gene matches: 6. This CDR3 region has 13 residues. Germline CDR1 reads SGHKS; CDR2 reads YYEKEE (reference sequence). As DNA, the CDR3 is TGTGCCAGCAGCCGACAGGGTTCCCACGAGCAGTACTTC. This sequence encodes CASSRQGSHEQYF.

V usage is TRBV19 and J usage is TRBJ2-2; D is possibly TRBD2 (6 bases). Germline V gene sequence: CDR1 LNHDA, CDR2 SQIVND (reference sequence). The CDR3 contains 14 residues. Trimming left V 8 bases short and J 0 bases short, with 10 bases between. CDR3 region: CASRGIANTGELFF. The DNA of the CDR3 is TGTGCCAGTCGCGGGATTGCGAACACCGGGGAGCTGTTTTTT.

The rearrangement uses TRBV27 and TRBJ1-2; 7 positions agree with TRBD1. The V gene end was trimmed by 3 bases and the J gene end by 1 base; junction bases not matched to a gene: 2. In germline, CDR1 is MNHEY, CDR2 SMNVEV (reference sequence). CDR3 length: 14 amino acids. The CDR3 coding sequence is TGTGCCAGCAGTTTCCGACAGGGTAACTATGGCTACACCTTC. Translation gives CASSFRQGNYGYTF.

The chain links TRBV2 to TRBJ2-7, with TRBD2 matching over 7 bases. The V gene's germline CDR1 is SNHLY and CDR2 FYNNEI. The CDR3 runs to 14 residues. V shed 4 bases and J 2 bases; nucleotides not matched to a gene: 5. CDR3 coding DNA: TGTGCCAGCAGTGTCGTAGGACTAGCCTACGAGCAGTACTTC. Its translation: CASSVVGLAYEQYF.

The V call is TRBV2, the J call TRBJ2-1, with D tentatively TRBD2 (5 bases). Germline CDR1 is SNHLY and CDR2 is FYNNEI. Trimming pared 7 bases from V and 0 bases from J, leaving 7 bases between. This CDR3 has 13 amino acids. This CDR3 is CASTDFSYNEQFF. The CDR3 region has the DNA TGTGCCAGCACGGACTTCTCCTACAATGAGCAGTTCTTC.

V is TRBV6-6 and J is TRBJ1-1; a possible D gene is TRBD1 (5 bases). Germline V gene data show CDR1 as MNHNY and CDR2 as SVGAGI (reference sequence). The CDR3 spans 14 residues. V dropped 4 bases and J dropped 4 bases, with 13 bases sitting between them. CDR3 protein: CASSSIPGGTEAFF. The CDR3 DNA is TGTGCCAGCAGTTCCATACCGGGGGGCACTGAAGCTTTCTTT.

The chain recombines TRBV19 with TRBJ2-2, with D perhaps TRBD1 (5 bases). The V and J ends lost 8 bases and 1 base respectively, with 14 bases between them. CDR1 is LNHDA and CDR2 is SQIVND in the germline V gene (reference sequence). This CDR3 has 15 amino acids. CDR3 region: CASRKTGGNTGELFF. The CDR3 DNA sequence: TGTGCCAGTCGAAAAACAGGCGGGAACACCGGGGAGCTGTTTTTT.

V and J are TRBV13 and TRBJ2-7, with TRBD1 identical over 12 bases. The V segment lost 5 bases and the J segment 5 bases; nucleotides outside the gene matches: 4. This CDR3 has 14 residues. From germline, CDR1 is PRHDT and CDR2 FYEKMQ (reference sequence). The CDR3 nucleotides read TGTGCCAGCAGCGGGGGGACAGGGGGCGACGAGCAGTACTTC. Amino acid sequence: CASSGGTGGDEQYF. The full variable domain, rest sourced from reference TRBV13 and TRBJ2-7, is AAGVIQSPRHLIKEKRETATLKCYPIPRHDTVYWYQQGPGQDPQFLISFYEKMQSDKGSIPDRFSAQQFSDYHSELNMSSLELGDSALYFCASSGGTGGDEQYFGPGTRLTVT.

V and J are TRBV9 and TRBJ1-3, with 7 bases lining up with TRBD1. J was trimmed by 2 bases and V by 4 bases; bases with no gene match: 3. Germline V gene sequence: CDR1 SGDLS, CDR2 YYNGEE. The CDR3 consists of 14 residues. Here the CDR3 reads CASSLDRAGNTIYF. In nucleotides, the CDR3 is TGTGCCAGCAGCTTAGACAGGGCTGGAAACACCATATATTTT.

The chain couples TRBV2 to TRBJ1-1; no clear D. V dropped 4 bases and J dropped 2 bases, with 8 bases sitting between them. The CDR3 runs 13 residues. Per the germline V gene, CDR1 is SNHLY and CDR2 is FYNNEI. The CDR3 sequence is CASSAEFNTEAFF. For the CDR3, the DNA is TGTGCCAGCAGTGCAGAATTTAACACTGAAGCTTTCTTT.

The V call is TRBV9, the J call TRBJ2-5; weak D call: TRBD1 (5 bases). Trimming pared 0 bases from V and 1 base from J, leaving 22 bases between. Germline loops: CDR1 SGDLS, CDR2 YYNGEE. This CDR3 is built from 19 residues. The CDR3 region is CASSVGGLDTKGLQETQYF. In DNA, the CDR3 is TGTGCCAGCAGCGTAGGGGGATTGGACACGAAAGGCCTCCAAGAGACCCAGTACTTC.

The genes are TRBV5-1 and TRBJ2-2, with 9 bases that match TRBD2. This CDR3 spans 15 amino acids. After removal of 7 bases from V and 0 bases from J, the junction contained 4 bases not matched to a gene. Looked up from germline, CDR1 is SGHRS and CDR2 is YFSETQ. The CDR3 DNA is TGCGCCAGCTCGGTAGCGGGAGCGAACACCGGGGAGCTGTTTTTT. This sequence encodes CASSVAGANTGELFF. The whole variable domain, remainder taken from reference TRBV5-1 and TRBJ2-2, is KAGVTQTPRYLIKTRGQQVTLSCSPISGHRSVSWYQQTPGQGLQFLFEYFSETQRNKGNFPGRFSGRQFSNSRSEMNVSTLELGDSALYLCASSVAGANTGELFFGEGSRLTVL.

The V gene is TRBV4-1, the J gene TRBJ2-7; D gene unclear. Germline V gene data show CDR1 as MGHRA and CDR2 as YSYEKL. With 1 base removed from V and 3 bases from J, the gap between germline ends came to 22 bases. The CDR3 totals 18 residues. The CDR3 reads CASSQVVVQWRSHYEQYF. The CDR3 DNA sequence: TGCGCCAGCAGCCAAGTGGTTGTTCAGTGGAGAAGCCACTACGAGCAGTACTTC.

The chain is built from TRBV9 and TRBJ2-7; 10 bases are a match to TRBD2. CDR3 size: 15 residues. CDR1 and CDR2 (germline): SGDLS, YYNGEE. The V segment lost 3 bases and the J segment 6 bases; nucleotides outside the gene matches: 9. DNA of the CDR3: TGTGCCAGCAGCGGACGGATAGCGGGGGGCGTCGAGCAGTACTTC. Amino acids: CASSGRIAGGVEQYF.

The CDR3 DNA reads TGTGCCAGCAGCCCGGGGGAATCTTACAATGAGCAGTTCTTC. As protein: CASSPGESYNEQFF. The chain is built from TRBV13 and TRBJ2-1, with a weak D call TRBD2 (6 bases). The CDR3 sequence is 14 residues long. Germline V gene lookup returns CDR1 PRHDT and CDR2 FYEKMQ (reference sequence). Trimming stripped 5 bases from V and 4 bases from J, with 12 bases between.

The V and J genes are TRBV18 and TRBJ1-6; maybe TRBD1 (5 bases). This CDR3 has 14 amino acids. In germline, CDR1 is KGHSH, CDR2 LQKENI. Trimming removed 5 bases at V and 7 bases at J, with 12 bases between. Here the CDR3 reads CASSTKTENSPLHF. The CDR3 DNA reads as TGTGCCAGCTCAACAAAGACAGAAAATTCACCCCTCCACTTT.